This passage covers 24 T cell receptor beta chains from one sample sequenced in a study of T cells in Graves' hyperthyroidism and ophthalmopathy. What was amplified from RNA transcripts were TCR beta CDR3 regions. Carried out on the TCR CDR3, a first-round RT-PCR used the HTBI primer set. TCRdb re-called the multiplex PCR reads through MiXCR, storing one row per CDR3 protein. This table holds hundreds of thousands of distinct CDR3 sequences, around 45% found once. Sequencing was done on a sample of peripheral blood or thyroid tissue (not recorded which). These TCRs come from a woman between 18 and 29 years old with Graves' hyperthyroidism.

This clonotype has at least ten counts. This chain joins TRBV29-1 and TRBJ2-7, with 7 bases identical to TRBD2. This CDR3 is built from 13 residues. Germline values: CDR1 SQVTM, CDR2 ANQGSEA. V lost 4 bases to trimming and J lost 3 bases; unmatched junction nucleotides: 6. CDR3 DNA sequence: TGCAGCGTTGTGGCGGGAGTGGACTACGAGCAGTACTTC. Amino acid sequence: CSVVAGVDYEQYF.

V is TRBV7-2 and J is TRBJ2-5; TRBD2 matches 9 bases. This CDR3 spans 17 amino acids. The germline CDR1 and CDR2 sequences are SGHTA and FQGNSA. After removal of 8 bases from V and 2 bases from J, the junction contained 15 bases not matched to a gene. The CDR3 region has the DNA TGTGCCAGCTCCCTCGCCCCCGCGACTAGCGGTCAAGAGACCCAGTACTTC. As protein: CASSLAPATSGQETQYF.

This clonotype was observed at least ten times. The chain uses TRBV19 and TRBJ2-5, with D perhaps given as TRBD1 or TRBD2 (6 bases each). The V end lost 6 bases, the J end lost 5 bases, and 16 bases lay between the germline ends. The CDR3 has 14 residues. From germline, CDR1 is LNHDA and CDR2 SQIVND (reference sequence). The CDR3 sequence is CASSTRGGTETQYF. CDR3 nucleotide sequence: TGTGCCAGTAGCACCCGAGGGGGGACGGAGACCCAGTACTTC.

This chain links TRBV14 with TRBJ2-7, with D uncertain. CDR3 length: 16 amino acids. The V end lost 4 bases, the J end lost 0 bases, and 16 bases lay between the germline ends. Germline values: CDR1 SGHDN, CDR2 FVKESK. CDR3 DNA sequence: TGTGCCAGCAGCCCTCGCGGCCGTCACTTCTCCTACGAGCAGTACTTC. Its protein is CASSPRGRHFSYEQYF.

The rearrangement joins TRBV6-6 to TRBJ2-2; TRBD1 or TRBD2 may be the D gene (6 bases each). The CDR3 runs to 13 residues. Trimming stripped 8 bases from V and 7 bases from J, with 14 bases between. CDR1 and CDR2 from the germline V gene are MNHNY and SVGAGI (reference sequence). The CDR3 nucleotides are TGTGCCAGCGGGGGGACACGTAACGGGGAGCTGTTTTTT. It codes for CASGGTRNGELFF.

The genes are TRBV2 and TRBJ2-5, with D possibly being TRBD1 (6 bases). Trimming took off 11 bases at V and 5 bases at J, with 21 bases between the two ends. Germline V gene data show CDR1 as SNHLY and CDR2 as FYNNEI. This CDR3 has 14 residues. CDR3 region: CACIMDRILETQYF. DNA of the CDR3: TGTGCCTGCATTATGGACAGAATCTTGGAGACCCAGTACTTC.

The chain joins TRBV4-2 to TRBJ2-7; D uncertain. Germline lookup yields CDR1 LGHNA and CDR2 YNFKEQ. The length of the CDR3 is 11 residues. Trimming took 4 bases from V and 7 from J, leaving 8 bases between them. CDR3 sequence reads: CASSLQREQYF. CDR3 coding DNA: TGTGCCAGCAGCCTGCAGAGGGAGCAGTACTTC.

J is TRBJ2-6 and V is TRBV10-3, with D hard to call. Germline CDR1 ENHRY, CDR2 SYGVKD. This CDR3 region has 15 residues. V gave up 3 bases and J gave up 0 bases, with 6 bases separating them. CDR3 in amino acids: CAISDRISGANVLTF. In nucleotides, the CDR3 is TGTGCCATCAGTGACAGGATCTCTGGGGCCAACGTCCTGACTTTC.

This clonotype was counted many times. A much more abundant neighbour one base away suggests this may be a read error. This chain uses TRBV7-2 with TRBJ1-2; D remains ambiguous. V shed 0 bases and J shed 3 bases, with 5 bases lying between them. The length of the CDR3 is 13 residues. The germline V gene encodes CDR1 SGHTA and CDR2 FQGNSA. The CDR3 region is CASSLARYYGYTF. In nucleotides, the CDR3 is TGTGCCAGCAGCTTAGCGAGATACTATGGCTACACCTTC.

The rearrangement links TRBV6-2 or TRBV6-3 to TRBJ2-7, with 7 bases fitting TRBD2. Germline V lookup: CDR1 MNHEY, CDR2 SVGEGT. V was pared by 2 bases and J by 4 bases, with 5 bases of the junction left unmatched. The CDR3 runs to 14 residues. CDR3 coding DNA: TGTGCCAGCAGTTACGGCGGGAGTGGGTACGAGCAGTACTTC. This encodes CASSYGGSGYEQYF.

This chain links TRBV7-9 with TRBJ2-5, with TRBD1 matching 10 bases. Germline V gives CDR1 SEHNR, CDR2 FQNEAQ (reference sequence). V was clipped by 4 bases and J by 7 bases; unmatched bases: 6. The CDR3 length is 14 residues. CDR3 loop: CASSSQTGGMTQYF. CDR3 in DNA: TGTGCCAGCAGCTCCCAGACAGGGGGCATGACCCAGTACTTC.

This rearrangement joins TRBV2 to TRBJ2-7; 13 nucleotides align to TRBD2. Germline loops: CDR1 SNHLY, CDR2 FYNNEI. J gave up 3 bases and V 6 bases, and 2 bases lay outside the gene matches. The CDR3 runs 14 residues. CDR3 in amino acids: CASSGTSGNYEQYF. CDR3 DNA: TGTGCCAGCAGCGGGACTAGCGGGAACTACGAGCAGTACTTC. Using reference TRBV2 and TRBJ2-7 for the parts outside the CDR3, the full variable domain is EPEVTQTPSHQVTQMGQEVILRCVPISNHLYFYWYRQILGQKVEFLVSFYNNEISEKSEIFDDQFSVERPDGSNFTLKIRSTKLEDSAMYFCASSGTSGNYEQYFGPGTRLTVT.

The rearrangement uses TRBV7-9 and TRBJ2-2; D perhaps matches TRBD1 (7 bases). Germline lookup yields CDR1 SEHNR and CDR2 FQNEAQ (reference sequence). The CDR3 length is 18 residues. V was cut by 7 bases and J by 1 base, with 22 bases left in between. The CDR3 reads CASITRERQGRNTGELFF. The CDR3 DNA is TGTGCCAGCATCACACGGGAGCGACAGGGTCGGAACACCGGGGAGCTGTTTTTT.

This clonotype was picked up a small number of times. The chain has TRBV25-1 and TRBJ1-2; 8 nucleotides match TRBD1. CDR1 MGHDK and CDR2 SYGVNS come from the germline V gene. J gave up 5 bases and V 4 bases, and 9 bases lay outside the gene matches. The length of the CDR3 is 15 residues. The CDR3 region is CASSVGGQARYGYTF. CDR3 nucleotides: TGTGCCAGCAGTGTAGGGGGACAGGCTCGTTATGGCTACACCTTC.

This clonotype was detected only a few times. V is TRBV12-3 or TRBV12-4 and J is TRBJ1-5; no clear D gene. The CDR3 extends over 14 amino acids. V lost 4 bases to trimming and J lost 0 bases, with 7 bases between them. The CDR3 DNA follows: TGTGCCAGCAGTTCTTTATATAGCAATCAGCCCCAGCATTTT. As protein: CASSSLYSNQPQHF.

Notes on this clonotype: A much more abundant neighbour one base away suggests this may be a read error. The chain has TRBV19 and TRBJ1-1; tentative D call: TRBD1 (6 bases). Trimming removed 8 bases from V and 6 bases from J, with 16 bases in between. This CDR3 is 13 amino acids long. Germline assignment: CDR1 LNHDA and CDR2 SQIVND (reference sequence). CDR3 bases: TGTGCCAGTGGAAAAGCAGGGGACGCTGAAGCTTTCTTT. Its translation: CASGKAGDAEAFF. Combining the CDR3 with reference TRBV19 and TRBJ1-1 gives the whole variable domain DGGITQSPKYLFRKEGQNVTLSCEQNLNHDAMYWYRQDPGQGLRLIYYSQIVNDFQKGDIAEGYSVSREKKESFPLTVTSAQKNPTAFYLCASGKAGDAEAFFGQGTRLTVV.

This clonotype was found many times. This rearrangement joins TRBV7-2 to TRBJ2-7, with D perhaps matching TRBD2 (5 bases). The CDR3 contains 14 residues. Germline loops: CDR1 SGHTA, CDR2 FQGNSA. The V end was cut by 6 bases, the J end by 0 bases, with 12 bases between. The CDR3 DNA sequence: TGTGCCAGCAGGTCTAGTACTAGCTCCTACGAGCAGTACTTC. Translating gives CASRSSTSSYEQYF.

This chain connects TRBV11-1 to TRBJ1-2; weak D call: TRBD1 (6 bases). V lost 8 bases and J lost 4, with 17 bases in between. Germline CDR1 SGHAT, CDR2 FQDESV (reference sequence). This CDR3 spans 14 amino acids. The CDR3, as DNA: TGTGCCAGCTCACCACTTACAGGGATCTATGGCTACACCTTC. Translating it yields CASSPLTGIYGYTF. Together with reference TRBV11-1 and TRBJ1-2, the CDR3 gives the full variable domain: EAEVAQSPRYKITEKSQAVAFWCDPISGHATLYWYRQILGQGPELLVQFQDESVVDDSQLPKDRFSAERLKGVDSTLKIQPAELGDSAMYLCASSPLTGIYGYTFGSGTRLTVV.

The chain recombines TRBV20-1 with TRBJ1-2; D is ambiguous. The CDR3 is made up of 8 amino acids. The germline CDR1 and CDR2 sequences are DFQATT and SNEGSKA (reference sequence). V lost 5 bases and J 8 bases, leaving 3 bases between the germline ends. In nucleotides, the CDR3 is TGCAGTGCTCGCGGCTACACCTTC. It yields the protein CSARGYTF.

The V gene is TRBV11-2, the J gene TRBJ2-2; D remains ambiguous. V was clipped by 2 bases and J by 1 base, with 14 bases between them. Germline CDR1 SGHAT, CDR2 FQNNGV. The CDR3 runs 17 residues. The CDR3: CASSLPFGLRNTGELFF. The CDR3 bases are TGTGCCAGCAGCTTACCCTTCGGGCTTAGGAACACCGGGGAGCTGTTTTTT.

The V gene is TRBV12-3 or TRBV12-4, the J gene TRBJ2-5; 9 bases align to TRBD1. There are 14 residues in the CDR3. V gave up 6 bases and J gave up 6 bases; unmatched junction bases: 8. CDR3 sequence (DNA): TGTGCCAGCAGCCACCTGGACAGGGGAAAGACCCAGTACTTC. This sequence encodes CASSHLDRGKTQYF.

This clonotype was seen repeatedly, ten times or more. The V and J genes are TRBV15 and TRBJ2-5, with unresolved D. Germline loops: CDR1 LNHNV, CDR2 YYDKDF (reference sequence). This CDR3 comprises 13 residues. Trimming took off 2 bases at V and 3 bases at J, with 7 bases between the two ends. CDR3 residues: CATSRNDKETQYF. CDR3 nucleotide sequence: TGTGCCACCAGCAGAAATGACAAAGAGACCCAGTACTTC.

The V call is TRBV10-3, the J call TRBJ2-2, with TRBD2 identical over 10 bases. Germline V gene data show CDR1 as ENHRY and CDR2 as SYGVKD. With V trimmed by 6 bases and J by 6 bases, 7 bases remained unmatched. This CDR3 has 15 residues. The CDR3 spells CAIRKVLAGAGELFF. The DNA for the CDR3 is TGTGCCATCAGGAAGGTCCTAGCGGGAGCCGGGGAGCTGTTTTTT.

Only a few counts were recorded for this clonotype. The CDR3 loop is CAISVSSFGNTIYF. CDR3 DNA sequence: TGTGCCATCAGTGTTTCCTCGTTCGGAAACACCATATATTTT. This chain joins TRBV10-3 and TRBJ1-3; D remains unclear. Germline V gives CDR1 ENHRY, CDR2 SYGVKD. This CDR3 is 14 amino acids long. Between the trimmed V and J ends, which lost 4 bases and 4 bases, there was a span of 11 bases.